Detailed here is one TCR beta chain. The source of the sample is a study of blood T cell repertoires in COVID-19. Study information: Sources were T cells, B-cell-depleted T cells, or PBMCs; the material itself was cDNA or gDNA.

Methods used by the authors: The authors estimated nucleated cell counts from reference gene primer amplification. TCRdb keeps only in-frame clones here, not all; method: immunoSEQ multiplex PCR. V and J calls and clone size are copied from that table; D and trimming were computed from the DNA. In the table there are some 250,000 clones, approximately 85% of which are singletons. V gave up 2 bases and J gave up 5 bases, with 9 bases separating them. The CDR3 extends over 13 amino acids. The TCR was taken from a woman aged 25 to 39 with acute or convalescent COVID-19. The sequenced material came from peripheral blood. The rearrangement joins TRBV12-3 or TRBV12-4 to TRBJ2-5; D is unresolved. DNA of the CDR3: TGTGCCAGCAGTTTAAAGAGGCGTGAGACCCAGTACTTC. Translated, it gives CASSLKRRETQYF.